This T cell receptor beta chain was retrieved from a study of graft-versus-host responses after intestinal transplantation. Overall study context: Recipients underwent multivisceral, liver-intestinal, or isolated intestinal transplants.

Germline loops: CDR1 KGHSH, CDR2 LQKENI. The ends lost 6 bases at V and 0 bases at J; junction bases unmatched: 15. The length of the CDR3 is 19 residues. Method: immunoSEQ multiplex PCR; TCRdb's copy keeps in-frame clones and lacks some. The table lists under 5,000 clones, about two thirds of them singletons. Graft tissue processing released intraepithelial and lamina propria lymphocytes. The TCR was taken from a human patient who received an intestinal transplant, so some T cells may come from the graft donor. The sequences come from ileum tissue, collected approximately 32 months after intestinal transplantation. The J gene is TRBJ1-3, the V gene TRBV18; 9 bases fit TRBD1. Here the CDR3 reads CASSPFLTGGTISGNTIYF. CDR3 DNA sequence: TGTGCCAGCTCCCCTTTCCTCACAGGGGGCACAATCTCTGGAAACACCATATATTTT.